The 15 T cell receptor beta chains listed next were all sequenced from one sample in a study of early T cells in non-severe SARS-CoV-2 infection. MiXCR, applied by TCRdb to the 5' RACE reads, yields one record per CDR3 protein. This sample has almost 30,000 distinct CDR3 sequences; about 5.7% occur once, and the top ten carry more than 4.5%. The material sequenced was whole blood. These receptors were taken from an adult who was a healthcare worker with PCR-confirmed SARS-CoV-2 infection or an uninfected control (not recorded which).

In its sample, this clonotype was seen a few times. This chain links TRBV6-6 with TRBJ2-7; D remains ambiguous. V dropped 6 bases and J dropped 0 bases, with 15 bases sitting between them. The length of the CDR3 is 15 residues. The germline CDR1 and CDR2 sequences are MNHNY and SVGAGI (reference sequence). CDR3 DNA sequence: TGTGCCAGCAGAACCGCCCCGACTGTCTCCTACGAGCAGTACTTC. Protein: CASRTAPTVSYEQYF.

This clonotype appeared a few times. J is TRBJ2-1 and V is TRBV5-1, with a possible D match to TRBD1 (7 bases). V lost 4 bases to trimming and J lost 8 bases, with 22 bases between them. There are 16 residues in the CDR3. Looked up from germline, CDR1 is SGHRS and CDR2 is YFSETQ. The CDR3 protein is CASSRPRGAGMHEQFF. CDR3 DNA: TGCGCCAGCAGCCGCCCCAGGGGGGCGGGGATGCATGAGCAGTTCTTC. Complete variable domain (other parts from reference TRBV5-1 and TRBJ2-1): KAGVTQTPRYLIKTRGQQVTLSCSPISGHRSVSWYQQTPGQGLQFLFEYFSETQRNKGNFPGRFSGRQFSNSRSEMNVSTLELGDSALYLCASSRPRGAGMHEQFFGPGTRLTVL.

This clonotype was counted ten times or more. The J gene is TRBJ2-3, the V gene TRBV24-1; 10 bases fit TRBD2. V was clipped by 4 bases and J by 2 bases; unmatched bases: 5. Germline CDR1 reads KGHDR; CDR2 reads SFDVKD. The CDR3 loop spans 16 amino acids. CDR3 residues: CATSEVAGGYTDTQYF. CDR3 sequence (DNA): TGTGCCACCAGTGAAGTAGCGGGGGGCTACACAGATACGCAGTATTTT.

The chain uses TRBV20-1 and TRBJ2-5; D gene unclear. Germline CDR1 DFQATT, CDR2 SNEGSKA (reference sequence). There are 14 residues in the CDR3. V shed 5 bases and J shed 7 bases, with 20 bases lying between them. The CDR3 loop reads CSAATRTRVGTQYF. CDR3 DNA: TGCAGTGCTGCGACTCGGACCCGGGTTGGGACCCAGTACTTC.

Many counts were recorded for this clonotype. The chain uses TRBV6-6 and TRBJ2-6; tentatively, D is TRBD1 (5 bases). Looked up from germline, CDR1 is MNHNY and CDR2 is SVGAGI (reference sequence). CDR3 length: 18 amino acids. Trimming removed 8 bases from V and 2 bases from J, with 22 bases in between. The CDR3 DNA sequence: TGTGCCAGCGGATTAAGCACAGGCTACTCCGCTGGGGCCAACGTCCTGACTTTC. Translating gives CASGLSTGYSAGANVLTF.

This clonotype was counted many times. The chain couples TRBV29-1 to TRBJ2-7; unclear D gene. The V end was cut by 4 bases, the J end by 3 bases, with 7 bases between. CDR1 is SQVTM, CDR2 ANQGSEA, per germline. This CDR3 region has 11 residues. CDR3 sequence reads: CSVVSYYEQYF. The CDR3 nucleotides read TGCAGCGTTGTCAGTTACTACGAGCAGTACTTC.

This clonotype was seen at least ten times. The gene calls are TRBV10-3 and TRBJ2-7; no definite D call. CDR1 and CDR2 from the germline V gene are ENHRY and SYGVKD. Trimming removed 8 bases from V and 7 bases from J, with 15 bases in between. The CDR3 contains 12 residues. This chain's CDR3 is CAIAQISQEQYF. For the CDR3, the DNA is TGTGCCATCGCTCAGATCTCCCAAGAGCAGTACTTC.

This clonotype was picked up many times. The chain joins TRBV20-1 to TRBJ1-1; 10 bases align to TRBD1. The CDR3 loop spans 12 amino acids. CDR1 is DFQATT, CDR2 SNEGSKA, per germline (reference sequence). V shed 5 bases and J 6 bases; nucleotides not matched to a gene: 3. The CDR3 bases are TGCAGTGCTCGACAGGGGGCGGCTGAAGCTTTCTTT. It codes for CSARQGAAEAFF.

This clonotype was recorded at least ten times. This sequence joins TRBV24-1 and TRBJ1-4; D possibly corresponds to TRBD1 (6 bases). The V end was cut by 7 bases, the J end by 8 bases, with 16 bases between. CDR1 is KGHDR, CDR2 SFDVKD, per germline. This CDR3 is 14 amino acids long. The CDR3 DNA is TGTGCCACCAGCGGAATGGACAGCCGGGAAAAACTGTTTTTT. Protein: CATSGMDSREKLFF.

Ten or more counts support this clonotype. This sequence joins TRBV23-1 and TRBJ2-3; D not resolved. TRBV23-1 is an open reading frame, and its role is uncertain. The CDR3 runs to 14 residues. Trimming removed 6 bases at V and 1 base at J, with 11 bases between. The CDR3: CASRPSPRTDTQYF. The DNA of the CDR3 is TGCGCCAGCAGACCGTCCCCTCGCACAGATACGCAGTATTTT.

This clonotype was observed a few times. The chain recombines TRBV11-2 with TRBJ1-5, with unresolved D. Germline-derived CDR1 and CDR2 are SGHAT and FQNNGV. CDR3 length equals 13 residues. V lost 0 bases and J 4 bases, leaving 4 bases between the germline ends. The CDR3 DNA is TGTGCCAGCAGCTTAGAGGTGAATCAGCCCCAGCATTTT. It specifies CASSLEVNQPQHF.

The chain recombines TRBV6-2 or TRBV6-3 with TRBJ2-5, with unresolved D. V lost 0 bases and J 5 bases, leaving 4 bases between the germline ends. Germline CDR1 reads MNHEY; CDR2 reads SVGEGT. CDR3 size: 12 residues. CDR3 DNA: TGTGCCAGCAGTTACTCAGGGGAGACCCAGTACTTC. Translation: CASSYSGETQYF.

This clonotype was recorded at least ten times. The chain has TRBV11-2 and TRBJ2-5; D not resolved. This CDR3 region has 14 residues. V was shortened by 0 bases and J by 1 base, with 6 bases between the two germline ends. Germline CDR1 reads SGHAT; CDR2 reads FQNNGV. The CDR3 protein is CASSLDRIQETQYF. CDR3 bases: TGTGCCAGCAGCTTAGATCGAATCCAAGAGACCCAGTACTTC.

This clonotype was detected many times. The chain joins TRBV7-2 to TRBJ1-5, with unresolved D. The germline CDR1 and CDR2 sequences are SGHTA and FQGNSA. The CDR3 covers 13 residues. V lost 4 bases and J lost 0, with 4 bases in between. The CDR3 DNA reads TGTGCCAGCAGCTCTGGTAGCAATCAGCCCCAGCATTTT. This gives the protein CASSSGSNQPQHF.

The sample holds a few counts of this clonotype. The chain is built from TRBV18 and TRBJ1-1; no clear D. The CDR3 totals 12 residues. From germline, CDR1 is KGHSH and CDR2 LQKENI. Trimming stripped 10 bases from V and 1 base from J, with 10 bases between. The CDR3 loop reads CATGVGNTEAFF. CDR3 bases: TGTGCCACCGGAGTAGGGAACACTGAAGCTTTCTTT.